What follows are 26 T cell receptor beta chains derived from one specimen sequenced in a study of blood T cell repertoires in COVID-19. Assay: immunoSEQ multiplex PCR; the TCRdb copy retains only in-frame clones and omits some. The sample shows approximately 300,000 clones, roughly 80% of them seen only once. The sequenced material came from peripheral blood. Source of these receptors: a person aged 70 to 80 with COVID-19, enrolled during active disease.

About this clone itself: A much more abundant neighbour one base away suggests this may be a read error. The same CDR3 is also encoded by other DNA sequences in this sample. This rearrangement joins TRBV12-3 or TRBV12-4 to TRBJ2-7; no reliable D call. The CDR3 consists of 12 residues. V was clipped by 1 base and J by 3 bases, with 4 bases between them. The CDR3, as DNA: TGTGCCAGCAGTTTAGGCAGCTACGAGCAGTACTTC. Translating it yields CASSLGSYEQYF.

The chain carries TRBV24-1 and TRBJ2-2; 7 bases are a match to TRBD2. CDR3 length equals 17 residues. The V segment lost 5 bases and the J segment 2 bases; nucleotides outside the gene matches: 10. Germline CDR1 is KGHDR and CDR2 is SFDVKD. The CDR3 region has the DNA TGTGCCACCAGTGTCAACGGACTAGAAGCCAACACCGGGGAGCTGTTTTTT. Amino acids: CATSVNGLEANTGELFF.

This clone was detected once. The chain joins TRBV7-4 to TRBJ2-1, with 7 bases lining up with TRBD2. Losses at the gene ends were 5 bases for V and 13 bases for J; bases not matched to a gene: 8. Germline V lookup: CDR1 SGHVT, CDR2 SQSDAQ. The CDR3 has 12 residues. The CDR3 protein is CASSKPSGLQFF. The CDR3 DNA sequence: TGTGCCAGCAGCAAGCCTAGCGGACTACAGTTCTTC.

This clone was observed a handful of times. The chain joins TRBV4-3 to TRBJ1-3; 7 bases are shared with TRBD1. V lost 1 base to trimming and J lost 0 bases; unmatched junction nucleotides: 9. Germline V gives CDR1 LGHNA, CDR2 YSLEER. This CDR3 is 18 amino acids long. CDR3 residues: CASSQGLDRSFSGNTIYF. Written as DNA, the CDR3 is TGCGCCAGCAGCCAAGGGTTGGACAGGTCCTTCTCTGGAAACACCATATATTTT.

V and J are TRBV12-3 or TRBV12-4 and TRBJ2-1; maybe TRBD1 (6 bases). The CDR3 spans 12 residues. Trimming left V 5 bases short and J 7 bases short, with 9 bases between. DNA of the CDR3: TGTGCCAGCAGTCACAGGGATAATGAGCAGTTCTTC. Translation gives CASSHRDNEQFF.

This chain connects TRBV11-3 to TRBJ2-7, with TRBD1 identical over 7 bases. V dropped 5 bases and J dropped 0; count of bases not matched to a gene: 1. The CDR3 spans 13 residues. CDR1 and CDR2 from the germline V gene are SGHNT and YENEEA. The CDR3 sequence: CASSRDSSYEQYF. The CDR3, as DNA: TGTGCCAGCAGCCGGGACAGCTCCTACGAGCAGTACTTC.

This CDR3 reads CASSSRKGQGLHEQYF. Here the CDR3 DNA reads TGTGCCAGCAGCTCAAGGAAAGGACAGGGCTTACACGAGCAGTACTTC. The rearrangement uses TRBV5-4 and TRBJ2-7; 8 bases are a match to TRBD1. The germline gives CDR1 SGHNT, CDR2 YYREEE (reference sequence). V lost 3 bases, J lost 5 bases, and 13 bases stayed unmatched. The CDR3 length is 16 residues. The whole variable domain, filled in from reference TRBV5-4 and TRBJ2-7, reads ETGVTQSPTHLIKTRGQQVTLRCSSQSGHNTVSWYQQALGQGPQFIFQYYREEENGRGNFPPRFSGLQFPNYSSELNVNALELDDSALYLCASSSRKGQGLHEQYFGPGTRLTVT.

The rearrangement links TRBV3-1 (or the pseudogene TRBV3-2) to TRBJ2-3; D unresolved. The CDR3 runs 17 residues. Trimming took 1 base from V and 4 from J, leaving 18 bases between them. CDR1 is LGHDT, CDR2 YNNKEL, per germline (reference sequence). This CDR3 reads CASSQARLGWWADTQYF. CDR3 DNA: TGTGCCAGCAGCCAAGCGCGGCTGGGTTGGTGGGCAGATACGCAGTATTTT.

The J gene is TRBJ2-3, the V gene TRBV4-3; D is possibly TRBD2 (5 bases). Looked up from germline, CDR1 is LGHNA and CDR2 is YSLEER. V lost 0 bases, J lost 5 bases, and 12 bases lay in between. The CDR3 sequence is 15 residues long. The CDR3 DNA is TGCGCCAGCAGCCAAGACGGGGAAGAGGGAGATACGCAGTATTTT. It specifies CASSQDGEEGDTQYF.

Here the CDR3 reads CASSSGVYEQYF. The CDR3 coding sequence is TGTGCCAGCAGCTCAGGGGTCTACGAGCAGTACTTC. V and J are TRBV7-2 and TRBJ2-7, with D possibly matching TRBD1 (6 bases). Between the trimmed V and J ends, which lost 4 bases and 3 bases, there was a span of 7 bases. This CDR3 has 12 residues. Germline V gene lookup returns CDR1 SGHTA and CDR2 FQGNSA.

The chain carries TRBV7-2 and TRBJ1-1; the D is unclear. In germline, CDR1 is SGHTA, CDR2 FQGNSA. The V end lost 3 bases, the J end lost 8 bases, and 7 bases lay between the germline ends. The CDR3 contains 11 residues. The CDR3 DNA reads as TGTGCCAGCAGCTTCAACATAGAAGCTTTCTTT. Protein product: CASSFNIEAFF.

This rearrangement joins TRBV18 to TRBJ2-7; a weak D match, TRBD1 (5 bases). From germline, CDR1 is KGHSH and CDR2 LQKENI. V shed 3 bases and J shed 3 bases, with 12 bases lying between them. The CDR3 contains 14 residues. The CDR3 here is CASSPSQENYEQYF. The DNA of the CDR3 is TGTGCCAGCTCACCGTCACAGGAGAACTACGAGCAGTACTTC.

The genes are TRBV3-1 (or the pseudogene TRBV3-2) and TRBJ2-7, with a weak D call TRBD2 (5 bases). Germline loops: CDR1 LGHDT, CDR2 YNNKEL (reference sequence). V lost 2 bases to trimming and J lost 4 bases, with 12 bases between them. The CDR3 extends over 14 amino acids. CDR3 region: CASSQINLAYEQYF. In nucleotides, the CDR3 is TGTGCCAGCAGCCAAATCAACCTAGCTTACGAGCAGTACTTC.

CDR3 DNA: TGCACCAGCAGCCAAGATCTGCCCCAGGCCGACTATAGCAATCAGCCCCAGCATTTT. This codes for CTSSQDLPQADYSNQPQHF. This rearrangement joins TRBV1 to TRBJ1-5. TRBV1 is an annotated pseudogene. There are 19 residues in the CDR3.

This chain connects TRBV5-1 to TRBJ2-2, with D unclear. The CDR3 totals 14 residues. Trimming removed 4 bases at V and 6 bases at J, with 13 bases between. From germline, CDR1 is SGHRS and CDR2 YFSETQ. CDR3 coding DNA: TGCGCCAGCAGCCTCTCGACCGGGTCCGGGGAGCTGTTTTTT. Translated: CASSLSTGSGELFF.

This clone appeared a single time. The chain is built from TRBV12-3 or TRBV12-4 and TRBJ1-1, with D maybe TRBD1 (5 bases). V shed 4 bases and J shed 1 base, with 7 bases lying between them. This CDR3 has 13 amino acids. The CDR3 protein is CASSSGKNTEAFF. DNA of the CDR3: TGTGCCAGCAGTTCAGGGAAGAACACTGAAGCTTTCTTT.

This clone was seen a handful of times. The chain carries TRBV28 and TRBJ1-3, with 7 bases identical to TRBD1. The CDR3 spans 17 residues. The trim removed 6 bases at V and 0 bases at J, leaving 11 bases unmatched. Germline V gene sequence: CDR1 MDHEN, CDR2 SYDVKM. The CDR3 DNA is TGTGCCAGCAGGCGTCCCTGGCAGGGGGGCTCTGGAAACACCATATATTTT. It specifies CASRRPWQGGSGNTIYF.

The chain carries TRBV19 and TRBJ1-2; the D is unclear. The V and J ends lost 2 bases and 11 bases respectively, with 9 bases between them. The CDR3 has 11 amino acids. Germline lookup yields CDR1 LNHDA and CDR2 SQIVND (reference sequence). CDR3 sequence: CASSISELYTF. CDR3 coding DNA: TGTGCCAGTAGTATAAGCGAACTGTACACCTTC.

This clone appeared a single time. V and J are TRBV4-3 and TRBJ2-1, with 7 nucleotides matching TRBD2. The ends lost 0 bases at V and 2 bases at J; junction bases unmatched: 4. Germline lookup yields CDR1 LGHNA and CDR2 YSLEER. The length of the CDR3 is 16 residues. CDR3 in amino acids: CASSQESGNPYNEQFF. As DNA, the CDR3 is TGCGCCAGCAGCCAAGAAAGCGGGAACCCCTACAATGAGCAGTTCTTC.

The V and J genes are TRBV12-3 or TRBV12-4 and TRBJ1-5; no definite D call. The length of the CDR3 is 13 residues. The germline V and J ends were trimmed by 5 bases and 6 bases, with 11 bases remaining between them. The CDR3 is CASSLSLSQPQHF. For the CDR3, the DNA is TGTGCCAGCAGTCTCTCCTTATCTCAGCCCCAGCATTTT.

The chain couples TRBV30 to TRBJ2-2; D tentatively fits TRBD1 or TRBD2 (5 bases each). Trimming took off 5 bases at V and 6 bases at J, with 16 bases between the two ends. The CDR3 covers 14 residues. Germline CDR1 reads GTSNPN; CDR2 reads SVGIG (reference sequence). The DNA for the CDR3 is TGTGCCTGGCGTGGGGGAGAGTCTCCCGGGGAGCTGTTTTTT. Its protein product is CAWRGGESPGELFF.

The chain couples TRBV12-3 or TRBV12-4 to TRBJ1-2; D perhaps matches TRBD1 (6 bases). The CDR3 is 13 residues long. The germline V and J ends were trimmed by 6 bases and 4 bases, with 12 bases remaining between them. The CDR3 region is CASSPDRRYGYTF. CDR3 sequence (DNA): TGTGCCAGCAGCCCGGACAGACGCTATGGCTACACCTTC.

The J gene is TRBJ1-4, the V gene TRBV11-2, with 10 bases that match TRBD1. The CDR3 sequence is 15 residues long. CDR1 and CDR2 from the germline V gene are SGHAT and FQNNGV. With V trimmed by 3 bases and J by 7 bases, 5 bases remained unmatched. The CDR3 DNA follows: TGTGCCAGCAGCTTTACGGGACAGGGGAGTGAAAAACTGTTTTTT. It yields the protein CASSFTGQGSEKLFF.

CDR3 amino acids: CASSIRLAPHPGELFF. The DNA of the CDR3 is TGTGCCAGTAGTATTCGTCTAGCGCCCCATCCCGGGGAGCTGTTTTTT. The chain employs TRBV19 and TRBJ2-2, with D perhaps TRBD2 (6 bases). V lost 3 bases, J lost 6 bases, and 17 bases lay in between. The CDR3 extends over 16 amino acids. CDR1 is LNHDA and CDR2 is SQIVND in the germline V gene (reference sequence). Supplemented by reference TRBV19 and TRBJ2-2, the full variable domain reads DGGITQSPKYLFRKEGQNVTLSCEQNLNHDAMYWYRQDPGQGLRLIYYSQIVNDFQKGDIAEGYSVSREKKESFPLTVTSAQKNPTAFYLCASSIRLAPHPGELFFGEGSRLTVL.

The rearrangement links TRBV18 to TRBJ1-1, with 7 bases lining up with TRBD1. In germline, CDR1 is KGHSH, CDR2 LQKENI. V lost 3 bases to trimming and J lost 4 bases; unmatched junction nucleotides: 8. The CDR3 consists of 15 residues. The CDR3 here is CASSPLDRVGTEAFF. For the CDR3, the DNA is TGTGCCAGCTCACCCCTCGACAGGGTAGGCACTGAAGCTTTCTTT.

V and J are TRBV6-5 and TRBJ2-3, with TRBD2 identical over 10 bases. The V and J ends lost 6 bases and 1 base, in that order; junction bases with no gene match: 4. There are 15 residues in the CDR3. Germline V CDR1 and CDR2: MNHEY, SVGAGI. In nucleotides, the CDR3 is TGTGCCAGCAGGGGAGGACTAGCGGGCACAGATACGCAGTATTTT. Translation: CASRGGLAGTDTQYF.